Sequencing of this T cell receptor (beta chain) was carried out in a study of shared clonotypes between healthy human individuals. In regard to this clone: Its specificity is unknown.

Original processing methods: Filtering differed since immunoSEQ provided only junctions, with no quality scores. Method: immunoSEQ multiplex PCR; TCRdb's copy keeps in-frame clones and lacks some. V and J calls and clone size are those listed in that table; D and trimming were worked out from the DNA. The sample lists some 1 million clones, more than 60% seen once, with about 1.5% in the top ten. CDR3 length equals 15 residues. The V gene lost 4 bases and the J gene lost 2 bases, with 11 bases spanning the gap. The germline V gene has CDR1 LGHNA and CDR2 YSLEER. The study's findings and limits: Non-shared clonotypes showed lower generation probabilities than clonotypes common to all four donors.

There were only Caucasian adults among the donors, and all lived in Nashville, Tennessee. The receptor comes from a man aged 18 to 30 in good health. The chain couples TRBV4-3 to TRBJ2-2, with D possibly being TRBD1 (6 bases). Sequenced sample: memory CD4+ T cells sorted from blood. Indicated subset: CD45RA-negative fraction. The CDR3 bases are TGCGCCAGCAGCCCCCGGGACATCAACACCGGGGAGCTGTTTTTT. This encodes CASSPRDINTGELFF.